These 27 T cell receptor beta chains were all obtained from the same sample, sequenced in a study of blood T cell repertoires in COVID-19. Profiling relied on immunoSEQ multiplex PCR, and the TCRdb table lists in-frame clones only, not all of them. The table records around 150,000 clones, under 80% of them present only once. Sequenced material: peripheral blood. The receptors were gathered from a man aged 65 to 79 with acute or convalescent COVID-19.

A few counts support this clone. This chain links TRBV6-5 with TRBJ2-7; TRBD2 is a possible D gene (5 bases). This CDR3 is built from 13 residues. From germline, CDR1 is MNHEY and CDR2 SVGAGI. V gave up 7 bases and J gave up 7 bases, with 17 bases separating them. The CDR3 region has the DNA TGTGCCAGCACCCTGTTGGGAGCGGAAGAGCAGTACTTC. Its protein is CASTLLGAEEQYF.

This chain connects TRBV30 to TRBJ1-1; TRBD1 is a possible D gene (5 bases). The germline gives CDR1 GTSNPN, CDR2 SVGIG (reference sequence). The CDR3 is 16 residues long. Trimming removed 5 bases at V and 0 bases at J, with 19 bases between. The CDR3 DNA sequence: TGTGCCTGGCCTGAGTGTTTTTGGGGCGTGAACACTGAAGCTTTCTTT. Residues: CAWPECFWGVNTEAFF.

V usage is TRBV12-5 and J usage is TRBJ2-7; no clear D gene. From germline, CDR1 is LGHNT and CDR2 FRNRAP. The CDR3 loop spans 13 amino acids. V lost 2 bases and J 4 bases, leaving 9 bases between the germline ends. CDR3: CASGLPIPYEQYF. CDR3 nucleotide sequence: TGTGCTAGTGGTTTGCCCATCCCATACGAGCAGTACTTC.

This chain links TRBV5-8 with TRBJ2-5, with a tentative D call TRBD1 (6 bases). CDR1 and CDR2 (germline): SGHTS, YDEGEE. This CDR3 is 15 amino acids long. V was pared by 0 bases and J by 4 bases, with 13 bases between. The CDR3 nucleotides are TGTGCCAGCAGCTTGGTTTTCCAGGGGCGAGAGACCCAGTACTTC. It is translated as CASSLVFQGRETQYF. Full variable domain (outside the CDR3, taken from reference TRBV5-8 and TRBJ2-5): EAGVTQSPTHLIKTRGQQATLRCSPISGHTSVYWYQQALGLGLQFLLWYDEGEERNRGNFPPRFSGRQFPNYSSELNVNALELEDSALYLCASSLVFQGRETQYFGPGTRLLVL.

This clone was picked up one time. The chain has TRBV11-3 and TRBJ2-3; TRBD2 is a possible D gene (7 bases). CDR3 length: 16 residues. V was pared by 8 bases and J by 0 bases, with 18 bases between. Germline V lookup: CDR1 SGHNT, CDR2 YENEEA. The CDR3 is CASGVGAGASTDTQYF. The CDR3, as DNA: TGTGCCAGCGGTGTGGGGGCGGGAGCCAGCACAGATACGCAGTATTTT.

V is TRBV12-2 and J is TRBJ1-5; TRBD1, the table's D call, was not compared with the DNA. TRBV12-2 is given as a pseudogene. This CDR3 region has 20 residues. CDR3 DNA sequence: TGTGCAAGTCGCTTAGTACAGAGCGGGCAGGGGACAGATTCCAATCAGCCCCAGCATTTT. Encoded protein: CASRLVQSGQGTDSNQPQHF.

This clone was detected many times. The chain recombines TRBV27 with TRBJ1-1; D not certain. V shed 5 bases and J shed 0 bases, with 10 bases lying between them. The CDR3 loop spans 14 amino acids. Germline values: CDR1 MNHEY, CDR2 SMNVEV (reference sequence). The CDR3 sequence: CASSRSGLNTEAFF. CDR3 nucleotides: TGTGCCAGCAGTCGATCCGGGTTGAACACTGAAGCTTTCTTT.

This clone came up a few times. The CDR3 nucleotides are TGTGCCAGCAGCTTGGCTGCCAGCGGGAGTCATAGTGAGCAGTTCTTC. Its protein is CASSLAASGSHSEQFF. The chain joins TRBV5-6 to TRBJ2-1; the match to TRBD2 covers 8 bases. The V segment lost 0 bases and the J segment 9 bases; nucleotides outside the gene matches: 11. This CDR3 is 16 amino acids long. Germline assignment: CDR1 SGHDT and CDR2 YYEEEE.

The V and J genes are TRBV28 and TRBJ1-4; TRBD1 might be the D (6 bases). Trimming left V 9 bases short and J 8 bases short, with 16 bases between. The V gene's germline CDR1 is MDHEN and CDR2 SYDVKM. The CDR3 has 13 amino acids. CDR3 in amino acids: CASAGGQGEKLFF. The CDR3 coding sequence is TGTGCCAGTGCGGGGGGGCAGGGAGAAAAACTGTTTTTT.

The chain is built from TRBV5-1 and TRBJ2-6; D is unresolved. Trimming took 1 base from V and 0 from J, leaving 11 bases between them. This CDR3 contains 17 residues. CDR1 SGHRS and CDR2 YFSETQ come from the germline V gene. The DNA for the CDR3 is TGCGCCAGCAGCTTGACGACAATTGCCTCTGGGGCCAACGTCCTGACTTTC. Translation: CASSLTTIASGANVLTF.

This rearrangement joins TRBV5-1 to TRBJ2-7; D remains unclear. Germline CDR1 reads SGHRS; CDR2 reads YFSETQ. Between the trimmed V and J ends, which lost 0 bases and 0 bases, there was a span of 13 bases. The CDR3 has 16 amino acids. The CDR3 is CASSLAPSRSSYEQYF. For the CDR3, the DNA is TGCGCCAGCAGCTTGGCCCCGAGCCGGAGCTCCTACGAGCAGTACTTC.

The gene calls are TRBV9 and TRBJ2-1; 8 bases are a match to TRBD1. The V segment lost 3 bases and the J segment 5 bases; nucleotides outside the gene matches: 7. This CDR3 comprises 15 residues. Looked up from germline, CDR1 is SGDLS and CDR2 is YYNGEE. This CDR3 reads CASSARDRFDNEQFF. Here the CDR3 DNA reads TGTGCCAGCAGCGCGCGGGACAGGTTCGACAATGAGCAGTTCTTC.

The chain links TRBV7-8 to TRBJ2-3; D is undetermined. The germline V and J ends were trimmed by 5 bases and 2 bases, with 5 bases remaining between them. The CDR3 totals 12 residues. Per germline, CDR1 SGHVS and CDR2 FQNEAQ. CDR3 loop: CASSQYTDTQYF. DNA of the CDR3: TGTGCCAGCAGCCAATACACAGATACGCAGTATTTT.

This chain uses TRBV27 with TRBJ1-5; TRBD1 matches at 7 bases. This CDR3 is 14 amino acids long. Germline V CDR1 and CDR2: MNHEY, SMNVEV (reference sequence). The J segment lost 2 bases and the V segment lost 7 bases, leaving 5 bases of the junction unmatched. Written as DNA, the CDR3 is TGTGCCAGCAAACCTGACAGGGGCAATCAGCCCCAGCATTTT. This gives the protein CASKPDRGNQPQHF.

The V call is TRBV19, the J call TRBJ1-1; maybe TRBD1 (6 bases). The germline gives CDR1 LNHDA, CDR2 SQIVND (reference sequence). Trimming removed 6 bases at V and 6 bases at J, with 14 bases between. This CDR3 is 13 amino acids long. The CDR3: CASSTQGTSEAFF. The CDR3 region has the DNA TGTGCCAGTAGCACACAGGGTACCTCTGAAGCTTTCTTT. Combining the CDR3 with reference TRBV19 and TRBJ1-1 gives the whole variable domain DGGITQSPKYLFRKEGQNVTLSCEQNLNHDAMYWYRQDPGQGLRLIYYSQIVNDFQKGDIAEGYSVSREKKESFPLTVTSAQKNPTAFYLCASSTQGTSEAFFGQGTRLTVV.

CDR3 protein: CASSRLTGNQETQYF. The CDR3 DNA sequence: TGCGCCAGCAGCCGCCTTACAGGGAACCAAGAGACCCAGTACTTC. The chain joins TRBV4-3 to TRBJ2-5; TRBD1 might be the D (6 bases). Germline loops: CDR1 LGHNA, CDR2 YSLEER. The ends were cut back, 4 bases at V and 0 bases at J, with 12 bases in the middle. This CDR3 spans 15 amino acids.

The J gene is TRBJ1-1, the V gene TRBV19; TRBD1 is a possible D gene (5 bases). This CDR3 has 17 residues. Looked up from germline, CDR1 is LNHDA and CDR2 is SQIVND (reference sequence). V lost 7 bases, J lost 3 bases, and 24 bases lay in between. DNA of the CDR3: TGTGCCAGTACTACCTCCCTCCGGGGGAGTTACGACACTGAAGCTTTCTTT. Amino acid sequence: CASTTSLRGSYDTEAFF. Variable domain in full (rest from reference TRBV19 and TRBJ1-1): DGGITQSPKYLFRKEGQNVTLSCEQNLNHDAMYWYRQDPGQGLRLIYYSQIVNDFQKGDIAEGYSVSREKKESFPLTVTSAQKNPTAFYLCASTTSLRGSYDTEAFFGQGTRLTVV.

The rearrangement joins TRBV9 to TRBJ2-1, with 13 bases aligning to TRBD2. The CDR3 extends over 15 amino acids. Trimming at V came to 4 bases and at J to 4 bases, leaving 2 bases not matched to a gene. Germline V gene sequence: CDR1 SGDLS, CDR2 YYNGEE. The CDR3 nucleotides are TGTGCCAGCAGCACTAGCGGGAGGGCATACAATGAGCAGTTCTTC. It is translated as CASSTSGRAYNEQFF.

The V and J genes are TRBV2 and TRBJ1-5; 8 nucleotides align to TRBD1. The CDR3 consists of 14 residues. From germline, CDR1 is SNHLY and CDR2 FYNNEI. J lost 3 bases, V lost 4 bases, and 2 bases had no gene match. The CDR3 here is CASSARGLNQPQHF. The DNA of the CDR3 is TGTGCCAGCAGTGCCAGGGGGCTCAATCAGCCCCAGCATTTT.

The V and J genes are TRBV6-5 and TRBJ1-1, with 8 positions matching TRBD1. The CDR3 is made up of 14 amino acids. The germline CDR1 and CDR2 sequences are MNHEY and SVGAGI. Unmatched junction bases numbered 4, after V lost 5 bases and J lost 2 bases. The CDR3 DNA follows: TGTGCCAGCAGTCGGACAGGGCTTAACACTGAAGCTTTCTTT. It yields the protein CASSRTGLNTEAFF.

Written as DNA, the CDR3 is TGTGCCTGGAGTGTTTCACAGGGGGCGTATGGCTACACCTTC. Protein product: CAWSVSQGAYGYTF. This rearrangement joins TRBV30 to TRBJ1-2; 9 bases map to TRBD1. This CDR3 region has 14 residues. The junction had 4 bases not matched to a gene; V was cut back by 0 bases and J by 5 bases. CDR1 is GTSNPN, CDR2 SVGIG, per germline (reference sequence).

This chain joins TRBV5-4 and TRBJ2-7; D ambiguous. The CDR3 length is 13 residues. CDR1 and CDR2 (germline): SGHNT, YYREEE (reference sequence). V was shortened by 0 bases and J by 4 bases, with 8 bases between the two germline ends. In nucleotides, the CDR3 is TGTGCCAGCAGCTTGGCATCCCAGTACGAGCAGTACTTC. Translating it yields CASSLASQYEQYF.

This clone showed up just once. CDR3 sequence: CASSQERPAGYMNTEAFF. In DNA, the CDR3 is TGCGCCAGCAGCCAAGAACGCCCGGCAGGGTATATGAACACTGAAGCTTTCTTT. The chain uses TRBV4-3 and TRBJ1-1; possibly TRBD1 for D (5 bases). With 0 bases removed from V and 0 bases from J, the gap between germline ends came to 17 bases. This CDR3 comprises 18 residues. Germline V CDR1 and CDR2: LGHNA, YSLEER.

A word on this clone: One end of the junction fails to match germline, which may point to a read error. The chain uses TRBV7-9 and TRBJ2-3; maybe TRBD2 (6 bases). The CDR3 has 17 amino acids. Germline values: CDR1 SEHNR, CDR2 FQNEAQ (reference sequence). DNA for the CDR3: TGTGCCAGCAGATTAGAGGTATGGGGGAGGAGCACAGATACGCAGTATTTT. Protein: CASRLEVWGRSTDTQYF.

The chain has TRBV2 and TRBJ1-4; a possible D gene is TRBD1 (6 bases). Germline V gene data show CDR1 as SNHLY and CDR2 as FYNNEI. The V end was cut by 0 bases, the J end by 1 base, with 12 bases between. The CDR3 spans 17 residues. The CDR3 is CASSEAAGAITNEKLFF. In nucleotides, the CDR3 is TGTGCCAGCAGTGAAGCGGCGGGGGCAATAACTAATGAAAAACTGTTTTTT.

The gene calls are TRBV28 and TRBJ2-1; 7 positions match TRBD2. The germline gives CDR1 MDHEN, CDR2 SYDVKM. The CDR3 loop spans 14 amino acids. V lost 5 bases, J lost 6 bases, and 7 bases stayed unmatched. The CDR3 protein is CASSLTSGINEQFF. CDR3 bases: TGTGCCAGCAGTCTAACGAGCGGGATCAATGAGCAGTTCTTC.

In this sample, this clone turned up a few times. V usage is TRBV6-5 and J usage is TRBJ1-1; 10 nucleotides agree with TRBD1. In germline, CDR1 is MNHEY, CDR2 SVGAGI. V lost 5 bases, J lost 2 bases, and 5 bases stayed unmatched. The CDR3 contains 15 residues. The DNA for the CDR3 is TGTGCCAGCAGTCCCGGGACAGGGGCTAACACTGAAGCTTTCTTT. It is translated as CASSPGTGANTEAFF.